This TCR beta chain was sequenced for a study of blood T cell repertoires in COVID-19. Data came from immunoSEQ multiplex PCR; TCRdb stores just in-frame clones and leaves some out. There are a few hundred thousand clones in the sample; about 90% occur only once, and over 5% lies in the top ten. The germline V gene has CDR1 MGHRA and CDR2 YSYEKL. The CDR3 is made up of 13 amino acids. Between the trimmed V and J ends, which lost 0 bases and 6 bases, there was a span of 8 bases. This rearrangement joins TRBV4-1 to TRBJ1-1; D gene ambiguous. The source of this sequence is a woman aged 45-65 years with COVID-19, enrolled during active disease. The sequencing input was peripheral blood. CDR3 sequence reads: CASSQDPSPEAFF. CDR3 nucleotides: TGCGCCAGCAGCCAAGATCCGAGCCCTGAAGCTTTCTTT.